The 25 T cell receptor beta chains presented below share a single source sample, sequenced in a study of T cell responses to AZD1222 COVID-19 vaccine. Sequencing was performed with immunoSEQ multiplex PCR; in TCRdb, only in-frame clones are kept and a portion is missing. The sample lists about 170,000 clones; 70% to 90% were seen once. Sequencing used peripheral blood, obtained on day 0 of AZD1222 vaccination. All receptors come from an adult in good health.

V is TRBV7-9 and J is TRBJ1-1; D not resolved. The V end was cut by 0 bases, the J end by 8 bases, with 7 bases between. Germline values: CDR1 SEHNR, CDR2 FQNEAQ (reference sequence). There are 12 residues in the CDR3. CDR3 DNA: TGTGCCAGCAGCTTAGCAGCCCAGGAAGCTTTCTTT. The encoded protein is CASSLAAQEAFF.

The chain uses TRBV7-9 and TRBJ1-5, with D unclear. This CDR3 comprises 12 residues. Germline V gene sequence: CDR1 SEHNR, CDR2 FQNEAQ (reference sequence). V lost 1 base and J lost 6, with 4 bases in between. The CDR3 nucleotides are TGTGCCAGCAGCTTAGGGGGTCAGCCCCAGCATTTT. Residues: CASSLGGQPQHF.

The chain employs TRBV3-1 (or the pseudogene TRBV3-2) and TRBJ2-3; D may be TRBD1 (6 bases). The CDR3 runs to 17 residues. Per the germline V gene, CDR1 is LGHDT and CDR2 is YNNKEL (reference sequence). The germline V and J ends were trimmed by 4 bases and 2 bases, with 19 bases remaining between them. The CDR3 here is CASSPEDSWGSTDTQYF. DNA for the CDR3: TGTGCCAGCAGCCCCGAGGACAGCTGGGGATCCACAGATACGCAGTATTTT.

The chain employs TRBV7-8 and TRBJ2-1, with 8 bases lining up with TRBD2. The ends lost 3 bases at V and 5 bases at J; junction bases unmatched: 9. The CDR3 covers 16 residues. CDR1 and CDR2 (germline): SGHVS, FQNEAQ. CDR3 nucleotide sequence: TGTGCCAGCAGCTTTAAACGCAGCGGGGGTGACAATGAGCAGTTCTTC. Translated: CASSFKRSGGDNEQFF.

This clone appeared once. This chain connects TRBV20-1 to TRBJ2-5, with 11 bases identical to TRBD2. The CDR3 extends over 16 amino acids. V dropped 3 bases and J dropped 1; count of bases not matched to a gene: 7. Germline-derived CDR1 and CDR2 are DFQATT and SNEGSKA (reference sequence). This CDR3 reads CSASNPSGGFQETQYF. For the CDR3, the DNA is TGCAGTGCTAGTAACCCTAGCGGGGGGTTCCAAGAGACCCAGTACTTC.

This chain connects TRBV18 to TRBJ1-1; D gene unclear. Trimming cost V 1 base and J 5 bases, with 8 bases left between them. CDR1 and CDR2 from the germline V gene are KGHSH and LQKENI. The CDR3 totals 13 residues. The CDR3 DNA sequence: TGTGCCAGCTCACCACTTCGGGGAACTGAAGCTTTCTTT. As protein: CASSPLRGTEAFF.

This clone has just a few counts. The chain has TRBV14 and TRBJ2-1; 9 bases line up with TRBD2. This CDR3 spans 19 amino acids. J was trimmed by 0 bases and V by 1 base; bases with no gene match: 10. Per germline, CDR1 SGHDN and CDR2 FVKESK. The DNA of the CDR3 is TGTGCCAGCAGCCAAGTCTTTGGCGGGAGGGCCAGCTCCTACAATGAGCAGTTCTTC. Its protein is CASSQVFGGRASSYNEQFF.

The rearrangement joins TRBV7-9 to TRBJ1-3, with D tentatively TRBD1 (6 bases). CDR1 is SEHNR, CDR2 FQNEAQ, per germline (reference sequence). There are 15 residues in the CDR3. V dropped 3 bases and J dropped 0 bases, with 9 bases sitting between them. The CDR3 is CASSLRGVSGNTIYF. As DNA, the CDR3 is TGTGCCAGCAGCTTGAGGGGGGTCTCTGGAAACACCATATATTTT.

As for this clone: The sample contains more than one DNA sequence encoding this CDR3. The chain recombines TRBV9 with TRBJ1-1, with no clear D. From germline, CDR1 is SGDLS and CDR2 YYNGEE. V was cut by 4 bases and J by 4 bases, with 5 bases left in between. This CDR3 region has 11 residues. The CDR3 is CASSPLTEAFF. The CDR3 bases are TGTGCCAGCAGCCCTCTCACTGAAGCTTTCTTT.

The CDR3: CASHLRDKNSYNSPLHF. The CDR3 DNA reads as TGTGCCAGCCACCTCCGGGACAAAAACTCCTATAATTCACCCCTCCACTTT. This chain connects TRBV19 to TRBJ1-6, with a tentative D call TRBD1 (6 bases). The length of the CDR3 is 17 residues. Germline values: CDR1 LNHDA, CDR2 SQIVND (reference sequence). V lost 9 bases, J lost 0 bases, and 18 bases lay in between.

The chain has TRBV30 and TRBJ2-6, with D hard to call. Germline CDR1 reads GTSNPN; CDR2 reads SVGIG (reference sequence). V lost 5 bases and J 1 base, leaving 9 bases between the germline ends. This CDR3 region has 14 residues. The DNA of the CDR3 is TGTGCCTGGTACCCCCCTTCTGGGGCCAACGTCCTGACTTTC. Protein sequence: CAWYPPSGANVLTF.

This clone was detected once. V usage is TRBV7-2 and J usage is TRBJ1-5; D remains ambiguous. This CDR3 has 15 amino acids. Between the trimmed V and J ends, which lost 2 bases and 2 bases, there was a span of 10 bases. From germline, CDR1 is SGHTA and CDR2 FQGNSA. Here the CDR3 reads CASSLRGFGNQPQHF. The CDR3 nucleotides read TGTGCCAGCAGCTTACGTGGCTTTGGCAATCAGCCCCAGCATTTT.

The chain uses TRBV5-6 and TRBJ2-3, with 8 positions matching TRBD2. Per germline, CDR1 SGHDT and CDR2 YYEEEE. CDR3 length: 15 amino acids. V was pared by 1 base and J by 3 bases, with 4 bases of the junction left unmatched. The CDR3 here is CASSLYTGGTDTQYF. Written as DNA, the CDR3 is TGTGCCAGCAGCTTGTACACGGGGGGGACAGATACGCAGTATTTT.

As DNA, the CDR3 is TGCGCCAGCAGCTCCTCCGGGACGGCGAACACCGGGGAGCTGTTTTTT. This codes for CASSSSGTANTGELFF. The chain has TRBV5-1 and TRBJ2-2; D possibly uses TRBD1 or TRBD2 (5 bases each). Germline loops: CDR1 SGHRS, CDR2 YFSETQ. Trimming stripped 3 bases from V and 0 bases from J, with 12 bases between. CDR3 length: 16 amino acids.

The chain uses TRBV7-9 and TRBJ1-1; 9 bases map to TRBD1. Germline CDR1 reads SEHNR; CDR2 reads FQNEAQ (reference sequence). CDR3 length: 16 residues. V shed 5 bases, J shed 0 bases, and the junction held 7 bases outside the gene matches. The CDR3 DNA sequence: TGTGCCAGCAGCAACCATCGACAGGGGGTGAACACTGAAGCTTTCTTT. Protein: CASSNHRQGVNTEAFF.

V is TRBV10-1 and J is TRBJ2-3; the D gene is possibly TRBD1 (6 bases). The V end lost 3 bases, the J end lost 4 bases, and 8 bases lay between the germline ends. Germline V gene data show CDR1 as WNHNN and CDR2 as SYGVQD (reference sequence). This CDR3 spans 13 amino acids. The DNA for the CDR3 is TGCGCCAGCAGTGACTCAGGGGCAGATACGCAGTATTTT. Translation: CASSDSGADTQYF.

The chain recombines TRBV7-9 with TRBJ2-3, with 14 bases fitting TRBD2. The CDR3 consists of 16 residues. CDR1 is SEHNR, CDR2 FQNEAQ, per germline (reference sequence). V lost 4 bases to trimming and J lost 5 bases; unmatched junction nucleotides: 5. The CDR3 DNA follows: TGTGCCAGCAGCTCTGGGACTAGCGGGAGAGGAGATACGCAGTATTTT. As protein: CASSSGTSGRGDTQYF.

The chain uses TRBV6-6 and TRBJ1-5; D might be TRBD1 (6 bases). V lost 0 bases, J lost 5 bases, and 11 bases lay in between. The CDR3 loop spans 15 amino acids. The germline V gene encodes CDR1 MNHNY and CDR2 SVGAGI (reference sequence). As DNA, the CDR3 is TGTGCCAGCAGTTACTCGGGGGCGCCTGATCAGCCCCAGCATTTT. This translates into CASSYSGAPDQPQHF.

The gene calls are TRBV5-4 and TRBJ1-2; 7 bases are shared with TRBD1. The germline V gene encodes CDR1 SGHNT and CDR2 YYREEE (reference sequence). V lost 3 bases to trimming and J lost 5 bases; unmatched junction nucleotides: 7. The CDR3 length is 14 residues. CDR3 sequence: CASSWGQSDYGYTF. CDR3 bases: TGTGCCAGCAGCTGGGGACAGTCTGATTATGGCTACACCTTC.

The rearrangement uses TRBV5-4 and TRBJ2-7; possibly TRBD1 for D (6 bases). The germline V and J ends were trimmed by 4 bases and 2 bases, with 16 bases remaining between them. This CDR3 has 15 amino acids. Per germline, CDR1 SGHNT and CDR2 YYREEE (reference sequence). CDR3 DNA sequence: TGTGCCAGCAGCCCTGGTTCTGCAGGGGCCTACGAGCAGTACTTC. Amino acids: CASSPGSAGAYEQYF.

V is TRBV6-1 and J is TRBJ2-7, with D hard to call. Germline V gene data show CDR1 as MNHNS and CDR2 as SASEGT. V gave up 3 bases and J gave up 2 bases, with 14 bases separating them. The CDR3 consists of 15 residues. CDR3 loop: CASSEVVGWTYEQYF. CDR3 bases: TGTGCCAGCAGTGAGGTGGTGGGATGGACCTACGAGCAGTACTTC.

This chain uses TRBV21-1 with TRBJ2-7. TRBV21-1 corresponds to a pseudogene. The CDR3 sequence is 13 residues long. CDR3: CASSKVQSYEQYV. CDR3 sequence (DNA): TGTGCCAGCAGCAAAGTCCAAAGCTACGAGCAGTACGTC.

This sequence joins TRBV5-4 and TRBJ1-1, with D possibly matching TRBD1 (5 bases). CDR1 SGHNT and CDR2 YYREEE come from the germline V gene (reference sequence). V dropped 10 bases and J dropped 1 base, with 14 bases sitting between them. The CDR3 is made up of 13 amino acids. CDR3 nucleotide sequence: TGTGCCTCGAGGCGGGGCCCGAACACTGAAGCTTTCTTT. Its translation: CASRRGPNTEAFF.

The rearrangement joins TRBV2 to TRBJ2-3, with D possibly matching TRBD2 (6 bases). The germline gives CDR1 SNHLY, CDR2 FYNNEI. With 6 bases removed from V and 3 bases from J, the gap between germline ends came to 13 bases. The CDR3 has 14 residues. The DNA for the CDR3 is TGTGCCAGCAGGAGCCCCGGGGGAACAGATACGCAGTATTTT. It codes for CASRSPGGTDTQYF.

The chain links TRBV27 to TRBJ2-2, with unresolved D. Looked up from germline, CDR1 is MNHEY and CDR2 is SMNVEV (reference sequence). This CDR3 has 14 amino acids. The germline V and J ends were trimmed by 5 bases and 7 bases, with 14 bases remaining between them. The chain's CDR3 is CASSRAMGSGELFF. CDR3 sequence (DNA): TGTGCCAGCAGTCGCGCAATGGGAAGCGGGGAGCTGTTTTTT.